Included here is one T cell receptor beta chain sequence, with context. There are 16 residues in the CDR3. V was cut by 1 base and J by 2 bases, with 15 bases left in between. Germline CDR1 and CDR2: SGHTA and FQGNSA. cDNA specific to TCR beta was made from roughly 500 ng of total RNA, with a constant-region primer employed for priming. Libraries covering TCR beta were generated through three nested multiplex PCR rounds (using a slightly modified ARM-PCR). Both of the initial two PCR rounds ran for 10 cycles and employed TRBV1-TRBV30 forward primers alongside a C-beta reverse primer. TCRdb re-called the multiplex PCR reads through MiXCR, storing one row per CDR3 protein. The sample holds over 40,000 distinct CDR3 sequences; 70% to 80% are singletons and the top ten take around a quarter. The study co-extracted DNA and RNA from 20-30 mg of unsorted bulk tissue. Resecting the tumor surgically was how the patients' primary liver carcinoma was treated. Sampling of every tumor involved five separate regions. These included the tumor centre.

The data derive from a study of tumor-infiltrating lymphocytes in primary liver carcinoma. Study context: Both sexes were represented among patients, who were 30 to 69 years old. All lesions had stage T1-T3 N0M0 and roughly 4 to 11 cm widths.

The sequence was obtained from a man aged 40-49 years with primary liver carcinoma and hepatitis B virus infection. Sequenced input: liver tumor tissue from sampling region 5. The subset is: tumor region T5, tumor centre. V is TRBV7-2 and J is TRBJ2-7; D unresolved. CDR3 DNA sequence: TGTGCCAGCAGCTTAGGGGTAGAACAGATGCCCTACGAGCAGTACTTC. It specifies CASSLGVEQMPYEQYF.